At least ten counts were recorded for the clone carrying this T cell receptor beta chain. The target antigen is unknown. Described time point: blood 2 weeks post-SBRT. Treatment denoted: 15 Gy SBRT to primary tumor, nephrectomy 4 weeks later. This sample is drawn from a study of radiation and T cells in renal cell carcinoma. The data were produced by immunoSEQ multiplex PCR, yet TCRdb's version contains in-frame clones alone and is incomplete. Here the sample spans about 130,000 clones, 81% being singletons. The study's findings and limits: From baseline, blood top tumor clonotypes peaked at 2 weeks post-radiation.

Sequenced material: blood, taken from a patient whose treatment included radiotherapy and nephrectomy. This clonotype originated in a woman in her sixties with renal cell carcinoma.

CDR3 in DNA: TGTGCCAGCAGCTTAGGGCCCGGGGGCGACGGCCGCGAGCAGTACTTC. Translation: CASSLGPGGDGREQYF. The V gene is TRBV7-6, the J gene TRBJ2-7, with D perhaps matching TRBD1 or TRBD2 (6 bases each). This CDR3 comprises 16 residues. Germline-derived CDR1 and CDR2 are SGHVS and FNYEAQ. V was trimmed by 1 base and J by 6 bases, leaving 19 bases between them.